Shown below are 28 T cell receptor beta chains from a single sample sequenced in a study of T cells in localized non-small cell lung cancer. TCRdb's table, derived via immunoSEQ multiplex PCR, lists solely in-frame clones and lacks some. The table records fewer than 25,000 clones, roughly 90% of them present only once. Source: PBMCs, taken before any cancer treatment. The receptor set was obtained from a man aged 35-69 years with stage II lung adenocarcinoma.

J is TRBJ1-1 and V is TRBV6-5; D may be TRBD1 (5 bases). Germline V CDR1 and CDR2: MNHEY, SVGAGI. Trimming removed 2 bases from V and 0 bases from J, with 10 bases in between. This CDR3 comprises 15 residues. The CDR3 bases are TGTGCCAGCAGTTACGGGCAGGGCTTGAACACTGAAGCTTTCTTT. Residues: CASSYGQGLNTEAFF.

This sequence joins TRBV7-9 and TRBJ2-3, with a weak D call TRBD2 (5 bases). The V gene lost 3 bases and the J gene lost 8 bases, with 18 bases spanning the gap. The V gene's germline CDR1 is SEHNR and CDR2 FQNEAQ (reference sequence). This CDR3 is 15 amino acids long. The CDR3 region has the DNA TGTGCCAGCAGCTTGGGCCCCTCGGGGTCGGGTACGCAGTATTTT. This sequence encodes CASSLGPSGSGTQYF.

This clone was seen a single time. This rearrangement joins TRBV19 to TRBJ2-5; 10 bases match TRBD2. The J call is doubtful: the DNA matches TRBJ2-7 better. There are 17 residues in the CDR3. CDR1 is LNHDA and CDR2 is SQIVND in the germline V gene (reference sequence). The CDR3 nucleotides read TGTGCCAGTAGTATATCCCCACTAGCGGGGCTCCCCTACGAGCAGTACTTC. This translates into CASSISPLAGLPYEQYF.

The chain links TRBV5-1 to TRBJ1-2; no clear D. Trimming shortened V by 0 bases and J by 1 base, and 4 bases separated the two germline ends. The CDR3 is 13 residues long. Germline V gene lookup returns CDR1 SGHRS and CDR2 YFSETQ. In DNA, the CDR3 is TGCGCCAGCAGCTTGGACAGTAACTATGGCTACACCTTC. Protein product: CASSLDSNYGYTF.

The CDR3 coding sequence is TGTGCCTGGAGTTTAACCGCCTTCGATGGCTACACCTTC. The encoded protein is CAWSLTAFDGYTF. The chain joins TRBV30 to TRBJ1-2; no definite D call. The germline V gene encodes CDR1 GTSNPN and CDR2 SVGIG (reference sequence). V was trimmed by 2 bases and J by 6 bases, leaving 13 bases between them. The CDR3 runs 13 residues.

The genes are TRBV7-2 and TRBJ2-3, with TRBD2 matching over 12 bases. V lost 4 bases, J lost 7 bases, and 12 bases stayed unmatched. This CDR3 comprises 17 residues. Germline CDR1 and CDR2: SGHTA and FQGNSA. The CDR3 region has the DNA TGTGCCAGCAGCTCCCCTAGCGGGGGGGCCCGCGGGAATACGCAGTATTTT. This translates into CASSSPSGGARGNTQYF. The variable domain in full, with the rest retrieved from reference TRBV7-2 and TRBJ2-3, is GAGVSQSPSNKVTEKGKDVELRCDPISGHTALYWYRQSLGQGLEFLIYFQGNSAPDKSGLPSDRFSAERTGGSVSTLTIQRTQQEDSAVYLCASSSPSGGARGNTQYFGPGTRLTVL.

The genes are TRBV30 and TRBJ2-2, with D perhaps being TRBD1 or TRBD2 (7 bases each). This CDR3 spans 16 amino acids. V was shortened by 4 bases and J by 7 bases, with 22 bases between the two germline ends. Germline CDR1 GTSNPN, CDR2 SVGIG (reference sequence). The CDR3 DNA is TGTGCCTGGAAACTCAGGGGGAGGGCCGGAGACGGGGAGCTGTTTTTT. Its translation: CAWKLRGRAGDGELFF.

The CDR3 sequence is CASSPPSVRISGNTIYF. CDR3 DNA sequence: TGTGCCAGCTCACCACCCTCCGTCCGCATCTCTGGAAACACCATATATTTT. The chain links TRBV18 to TRBJ1-3, with D unclear. CDR1 KGHSH and CDR2 LQKENI come from the germline V gene. Trimming removed 0 bases from V and 0 bases from J, with 12 bases in between. This CDR3 has 17 amino acids.

The chain is built from TRBV6-5 and TRBJ2-5; 7 bases align to TRBD2. Per the germline V gene, CDR1 is MNHEY and CDR2 is SVGAGI. CDR3 size: 15 residues. V trimming: 1 base; J trimming: 4 bases; junction bases outside the gene matches: 6. The CDR3 region has the DNA TGTGCCAGCAGTTACTTTGCGGGAGCAGGAGAGACCCAGTACTTC. Its protein is CASSYFAGAGETQYF.

The V call is TRBV27, the J call TRBJ2-7; D not resolved. V was trimmed by 2 bases and J by 3 bases, leaving 20 bases between them. CDR1 and CDR2 from the germline V gene are MNHEY and SMNVEV (reference sequence). This CDR3 contains 17 residues. Here the CDR3 DNA reads TGTGCCAGCAGTTTACCCCGTTTGGTATCAGAATACTACGAGCAGTACTTC. Its protein is CASSLPRLVSEYYEQYF.

Written as DNA, the CDR3 is TGTGCCAGCATTCGGGGGCAGGGAGGGAAGACCCAGTACTTC. Residues: CASIRGQGGKTQYF. V and J are TRBV6-1 and TRBJ2-5; the D gene is possibly TRBD2 (7 bases). V lost 7 bases to trimming and J lost 6 bases, with 18 bases between them. The CDR3 totals 14 residues. CDR1 and CDR2 from the germline V gene are MNHNS and SASEGT.

This chain joins TRBV29-1 and TRBJ2-7, with TRBD1 matching 9 bases. J lost 7 bases, V lost 2 bases, and 6 bases had no gene match. Germline values: CDR1 SQVTM, CDR2 ANQGSEA. The length of the CDR3 is 13 residues. The CDR3 spells CSVEIQGAGEQYF. The CDR3 DNA reads as TGCAGCGTTGAAATACAGGGGGCAGGGGAGCAGTACTTC.

The chain employs TRBV27 and TRBJ1-4; 7 nucleotides line up with TRBD1. Germline V gene sequence: CDR1 MNHEY, CDR2 SMNVEV (reference sequence). This CDR3 has 14 residues. V lost 3 bases, J lost 3 bases, and 1 base stayed unmatched. The CDR3 region is CASSFGQANEKLFF. Here the CDR3 DNA reads TGTGCCAGCAGTTTTGGACAGGCTAATGAAAAACTGTTTTTT. Using reference TRBV27 and TRBJ1-4 for the parts outside the CDR3, the full variable domain is EAQVTQNPRYLITVTGKKLTVTCSQNMNHEYMSWYRQDPGLGLRQIYYSMNVEVTDKGDVPEGYKVSRKEKRNFPLILESPSPNQTSLYFCASSFGQANEKLFFGSGTQLSVL.

This chain links TRBV7-9 with TRBJ2-3; no clear D gene. The CDR3 is 15 residues long. Germline V CDR1 and CDR2: SEHNR, FQNEAQ (reference sequence). Trimming cost V 2 bases and J 3 bases, with 12 bases left between them. The CDR3 is CASSLLFWGTDTQYF. CDR3 nucleotide sequence: TGTGCCAGCAGCTTATTATTCTGGGGAACAGATACGCAGTATTTT.

This clone was picked up one time. V gene TRBV5-6 combines with J gene TRBJ2-7, with D possibly called TRBD1 or TRBD2 (5 bases each). This CDR3 is built from 14 residues. Trimming cost V 0 bases and J 1 base, with 8 bases left between them. Germline V lookup: CDR1 SGHDT, CDR2 YYEEEE. The CDR3 region is CASSLGDLSYEQYF. In DNA form, the CDR3 reads TGTGCCAGCAGCTTGGGGGACCTATCCTACGAGCAGTACTTC.

The chain links TRBV5-1 to TRBJ2-5, with D maybe TRBD2 (5 bases). Germline CDR1 reads SGHRS; CDR2 reads YFSETQ. There are 14 residues in the CDR3. V lost 3 bases to trimming and J lost 4 bases, with 13 bases between them. CDR3 sequence (DNA): TGCGCCAGCAGCTCAGACTACCCGGGAGAGACCCAGTACTTC. It encodes CASSSDYPGETQYF. Using reference TRBV5-1 and TRBJ2-5 for the parts outside the CDR3, the full variable domain is KAGVTQTPRYLIKTRGQQVTLSCSPISGHRSVSWYQQTPGQGLQFLFEYFSETQRNKGNFPGRFSGRQFSNSRSEMNVSTLELGDSALYLCASSSDYPGETQYFGPGTRLLVL.

Only a few counts were recorded for this clone. The chain joins TRBV9 to TRBJ2-1, with a weak D call TRBD1 (5 bases). The CDR3 has 13 residues. Germline V gene sequence: CDR1 SGDLS, CDR2 YYNGEE. The V gene lost 6 bases and the J gene lost 8 bases, with 15 bases spanning the gap. The CDR3 DNA sequence: TGTGCCAGCACGCTAGGGGAAGGGGATGAGCAGTTCTTC. Translated, it gives CASTLGEGDEQFF.

The rearrangement uses TRBV18 and TRBJ1-2; D not resolved. V was shortened by 2 bases and J by 8 bases, with 15 bases between the two germline ends. Germline V gene lookup returns CDR1 KGHSH and CDR2 LQKENI. The CDR3 has 14 amino acids. The CDR3 nucleotides are TGTGCCAGCTCACCAACCAGCTCCTTAGAGGGCTACACCTTC. Translating gives CASSPTSSLEGYTF.

This sequence joins TRBV18 and TRBJ2-3; D tentatively reads TRBD1 or TRBD2 (5 bases each). CDR1 is KGHSH and CDR2 is LQKENI in the germline V gene. The CDR3 is 15 amino acids. V lost 1 base, J lost 7 bases, and 15 bases lay in between. CDR3 sequence (DNA): TGTGCCAGCTCACCACGGGACGGGCTGCGGAATACGCAGTATTTT. Amino acid sequence: CASSPRDGLRNTQYF.

A few counts support this clone. J is TRBJ1-2 and V is TRBV7-2, with D maybe TRBD1 (5 bases). This CDR3 has 14 amino acids. V was trimmed by 1 base and J by 3 bases, leaving 9 bases between them. Germline V gives CDR1 SGHTA, CDR2 FQGNSA. CDR3 sequence reads: CASSLEVRDYGYTF. CDR3 in DNA: TGTGCCAGCAGCTTAGAAGTCAGGGACTATGGCTACACCTTC.

For the CDR3, the DNA is TGTGCCAGCAGTGAGGCAGGACCGGTCTATGGCTACACCTTC. This gives the protein CASSEAGPVYGYTF. The gene calls are TRBV6-5 and TRBJ1-2, with D uncertain. This CDR3 has 14 residues. Trimming pared 5 bases from V and 4 bases from J, leaving 14 bases between. CDR1 and CDR2 (germline): MNHEY, SVGAGI.

J is TRBJ1-1 and V is TRBV28; maybe TRBD1 (6 bases). The CDR3 is 15 residues long. V was pared by 2 bases and J by 1 base, with 11 bases between. Germline loops: CDR1 MDHEN, CDR2 SYDVKM. The CDR3 region is CASSLADRQNTEAFF. In DNA form, the CDR3 reads TGTGCCAGCAGTTTAGCGGACAGACAGAACACTGAAGCTTTCTTT.

The DNA for the CDR3 is TGTGCCAGCAGCTTACTGCTCTCCGGGGAGCTGTTTTTT. Translated, it gives CASSLLLSGELFF. The chain couples TRBV7-6 to TRBJ2-2; D remains unclear. The germline gives CDR1 SGHVS, CDR2 FNYEAQ. The CDR3 consists of 13 residues. V lost 2 bases and J 6 bases, leaving 7 bases between the germline ends. The full variable domain, with the rest looked up from reference TRBV7-6 and TRBJ2-2, is GAGVSQSPRYKVTKRGQDVALRCDPISGHVSLYWYRQALGQGPEFLTYFNYEAQQDKSGLPNDRFSAERPEGSISTLTIQRTEQRDSAMYRCASSLLLSGELFFGEGSRLTVL.

The rearrangement uses TRBV28 and TRBJ2-5; the D gene is possibly TRBD2 (7 bases). V lost 8 bases to trimming and J lost 5 bases, with 21 bases between them. This CDR3 is built from 15 residues. Germline CDR1 and CDR2: MDHEN and SYDVKM. CDR3 nucleotides: TGTGCCAGCGCATTTAGGCAGGGGAGGGGGGAGACCCAGTACTTC. It yields the protein CASAFRQGRGETQYF.

The chain recombines TRBV2 with TRBJ1-2; D remains unclear. This CDR3 is 15 amino acids long. V was trimmed by 0 bases and J by 0 bases, leaving 8 bases between them. Germline V gene data show CDR1 as SNHLY and CDR2 as FYNNEI. For the CDR3, the DNA is TGTGCCAGCAGTGAAGCTGACACTTCTAACTATGGCTACACCTTC. Residues: CASSEADTSNYGYTF.

The chain carries TRBV6-5 and TRBJ1-1; the D is unclear. The germline V gene encodes CDR1 MNHEY and CDR2 SVGAGI. Trimming pared 4 bases from V and 0 bases from J, leaving 9 bases between. This CDR3 contains 14 residues. Written as DNA, the CDR3 is TGTGCCAGCAGTTTCTCTCAGGTGAACACTGAAGCTTTCTTT. The encoded protein is CASSFSQVNTEAFF.

The V gene is TRBV5-4, the J gene TRBJ2-1; unclear D gene. Germline V gives CDR1 SGHNT, CDR2 YYREEE (reference sequence). The V end lost 0 bases, the J end lost 0 bases, and 13 bases lay between the germline ends. This CDR3 has 17 residues. The CDR3 DNA reads as TGTGCCAGCAGCTTGGCCTCGGCGGCGAGCTCCTACAATGAGCAGTTCTTC. It specifies CASSLASAASSYNEQFF.

The J gene is TRBJ2-3, the V gene TRBV7-3; maybe TRBD1 (6 bases). In germline, CDR1 is SGHTA, CDR2 FQGTGA. This CDR3 is built from 15 residues. Trimming stripped 2 bases from V and 4 bases from J, with 13 bases between. The CDR3 is CASSLYGGGPDTQYF. For the CDR3, the DNA is TGTGCCAGCAGCTTATATGGTGGGGGCCCAGATACGCAGTATTTT.